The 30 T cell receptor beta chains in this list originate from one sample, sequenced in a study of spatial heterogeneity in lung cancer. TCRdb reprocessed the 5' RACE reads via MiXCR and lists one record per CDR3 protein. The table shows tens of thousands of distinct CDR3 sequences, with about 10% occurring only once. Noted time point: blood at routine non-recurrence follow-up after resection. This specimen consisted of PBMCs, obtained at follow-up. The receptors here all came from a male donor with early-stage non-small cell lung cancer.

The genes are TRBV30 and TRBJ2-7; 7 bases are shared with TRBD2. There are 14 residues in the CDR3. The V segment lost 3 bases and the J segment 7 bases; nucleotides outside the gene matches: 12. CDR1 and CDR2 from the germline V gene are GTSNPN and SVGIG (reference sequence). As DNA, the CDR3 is TGTGCCTGGAGCCGTGGGGGGGGTCTTGGAGAGCAGTACTTC. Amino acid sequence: CAWSRGGGLGEQYF.

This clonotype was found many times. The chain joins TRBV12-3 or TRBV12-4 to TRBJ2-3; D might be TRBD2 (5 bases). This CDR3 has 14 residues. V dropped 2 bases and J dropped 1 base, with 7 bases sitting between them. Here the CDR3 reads CASSLLGGTDTQYF. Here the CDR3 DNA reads TGTGCCAGCAGTTTACTGGGAGGCACAGATACGCAGTATTTT.

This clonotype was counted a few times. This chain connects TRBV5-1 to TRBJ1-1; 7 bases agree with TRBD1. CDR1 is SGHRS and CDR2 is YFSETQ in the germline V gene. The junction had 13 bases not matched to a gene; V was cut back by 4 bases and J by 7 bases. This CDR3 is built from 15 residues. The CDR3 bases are TGCGCCAGCAGCGTAGTAACAGGGACAGTGGGTGAAGCTTTCTTT. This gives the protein CASSVVTGTVGEAFF.

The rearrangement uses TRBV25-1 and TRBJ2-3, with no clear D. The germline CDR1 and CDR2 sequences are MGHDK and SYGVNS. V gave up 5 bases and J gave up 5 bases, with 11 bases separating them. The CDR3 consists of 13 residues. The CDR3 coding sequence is TGTGCCAGCAGTCCTGAGATAAGAGATACGCAGTATTTT. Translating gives CASSPEIRDTQYF.

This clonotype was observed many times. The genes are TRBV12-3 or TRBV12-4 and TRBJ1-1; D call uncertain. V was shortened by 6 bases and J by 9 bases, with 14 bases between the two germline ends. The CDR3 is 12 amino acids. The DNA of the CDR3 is TGTGCCAGCAGCTTGCCCCGGGGTCAAGCTTTCTTT. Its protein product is CASSLPRGQAFF.

The CDR3 spells CATSRAVGASNEKLFF. CDR3 bases: TGTGCCACCAGCAGAGCGGTGGGGGCGTCTAATGAAAAACTGTTTTTT. The chain uses TRBV15 and TRBJ1-4, with D possibly TRBD1 on 6 matching bases. Germline V lookup: CDR1 LNHNV, CDR2 YYDKDF (reference sequence). CDR3 length: 16 residues. V was cut by 1 base and J by 3 bases, with 12 bases left in between. The full variable domain, rest sourced from reference TRBV15 and TRBJ1-4, is DAMVIQNPRYQVTQFGKPVTLSCSQTLNHNVMYWYQQKSSQAPKLLFHYYDKDFNNEADTPDNFQSRRPNTSFCFLDIRSPGLGDTAMYLCATSRAVGASNEKLFFGSGTQLSVL.

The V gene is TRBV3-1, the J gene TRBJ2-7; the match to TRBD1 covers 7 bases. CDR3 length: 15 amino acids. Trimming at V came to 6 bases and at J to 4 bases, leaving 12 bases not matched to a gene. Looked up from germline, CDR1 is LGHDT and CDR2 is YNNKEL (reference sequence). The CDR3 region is CASRRGTDRPYEQYF. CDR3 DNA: TGTGCCAGCAGGAGAGGGACAGACCGACCGTACGAGCAGTACTTC.

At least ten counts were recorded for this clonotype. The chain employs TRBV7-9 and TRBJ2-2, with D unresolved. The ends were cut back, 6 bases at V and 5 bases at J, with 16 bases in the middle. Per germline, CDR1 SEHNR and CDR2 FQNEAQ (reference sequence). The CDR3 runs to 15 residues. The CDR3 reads CASSSNPSRTGELFF. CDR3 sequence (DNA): TGTGCCAGCAGTTCAAACCCCAGCCGGACCGGGGAGCTGTTTTTT.

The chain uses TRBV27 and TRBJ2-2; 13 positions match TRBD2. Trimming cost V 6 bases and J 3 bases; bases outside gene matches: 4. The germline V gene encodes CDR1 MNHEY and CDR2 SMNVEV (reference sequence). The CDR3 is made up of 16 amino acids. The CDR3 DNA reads TGTGCCAGCAGGAGACTAGCGGGGGGATACACCGGGGAGCTGTTTTTT. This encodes CASRRLAGGYTGELFF.

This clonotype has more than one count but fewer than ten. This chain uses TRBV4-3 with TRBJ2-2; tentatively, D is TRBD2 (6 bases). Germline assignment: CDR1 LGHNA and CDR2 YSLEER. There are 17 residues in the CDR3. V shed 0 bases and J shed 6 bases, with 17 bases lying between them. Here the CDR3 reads CASSQESSLTRAGELFF. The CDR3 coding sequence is TGCGCCAGCAGCCAAGAGTCGTCCCTGACTAGGGCCGGGGAGCTGTTTTTT.

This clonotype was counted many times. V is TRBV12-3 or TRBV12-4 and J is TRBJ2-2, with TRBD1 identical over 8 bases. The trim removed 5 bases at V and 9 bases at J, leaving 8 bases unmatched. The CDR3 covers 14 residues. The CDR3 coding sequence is TGTGCCAGCAGTGCATCGGACAGGGCCCGGGAGCTGTTTTTT. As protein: CASSASDRARELFF.

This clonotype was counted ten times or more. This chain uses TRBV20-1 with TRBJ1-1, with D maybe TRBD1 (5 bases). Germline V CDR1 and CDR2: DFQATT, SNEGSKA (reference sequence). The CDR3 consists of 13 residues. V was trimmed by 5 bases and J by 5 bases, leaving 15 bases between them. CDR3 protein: CSAPSEGWTEAFF. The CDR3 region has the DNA TGCAGTGCTCCATCGGAGGGGTGGACTGAAGCTTTCTTT.

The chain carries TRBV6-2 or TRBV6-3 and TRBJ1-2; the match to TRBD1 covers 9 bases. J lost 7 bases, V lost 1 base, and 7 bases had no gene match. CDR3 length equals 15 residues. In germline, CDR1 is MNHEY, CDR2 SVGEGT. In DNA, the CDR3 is TGTGCCAGCAGTTACTTCGGACAGGGGACGAGTGGCTACACCTTC. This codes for CASSYFGQGTSGYTF.

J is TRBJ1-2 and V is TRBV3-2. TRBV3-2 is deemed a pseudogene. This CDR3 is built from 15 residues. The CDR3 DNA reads TGTGCCACGACCATTATATCGACGGATTCCTATGGCTACACCTTC. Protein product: CATTIISTDSYGYTF.

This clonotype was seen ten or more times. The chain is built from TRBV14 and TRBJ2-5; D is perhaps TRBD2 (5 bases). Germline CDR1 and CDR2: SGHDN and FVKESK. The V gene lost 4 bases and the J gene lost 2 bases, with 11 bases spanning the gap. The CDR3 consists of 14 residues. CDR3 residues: CASSLLADQETQYF. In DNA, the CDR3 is TGTGCCAGCAGCCTTCTAGCAGATCAAGAGACCCAGTACTTC.

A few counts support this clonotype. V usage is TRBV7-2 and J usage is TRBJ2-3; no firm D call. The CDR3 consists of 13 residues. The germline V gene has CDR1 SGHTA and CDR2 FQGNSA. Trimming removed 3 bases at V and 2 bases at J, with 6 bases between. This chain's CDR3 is CASSFENTDTQYF. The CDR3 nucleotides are TGTGCCAGCAGCTTTGAGAACACAGATACGCAGTATTTT.

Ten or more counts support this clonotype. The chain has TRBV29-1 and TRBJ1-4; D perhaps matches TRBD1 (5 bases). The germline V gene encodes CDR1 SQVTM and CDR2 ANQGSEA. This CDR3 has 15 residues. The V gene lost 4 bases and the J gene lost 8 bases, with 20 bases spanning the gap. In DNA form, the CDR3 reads TGCAGCGTTGCAGGGAGTGGGGTATTAGAAGAAAAACTGTTTTTT. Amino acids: CSVAGSGVLEEKLFF.

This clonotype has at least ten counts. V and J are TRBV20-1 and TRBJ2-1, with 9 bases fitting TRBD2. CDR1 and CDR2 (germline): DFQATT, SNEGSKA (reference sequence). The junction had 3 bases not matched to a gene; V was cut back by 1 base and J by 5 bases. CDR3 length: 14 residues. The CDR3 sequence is CSARGLAGNNEQFF. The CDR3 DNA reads TGCAGTGCTAGAGGGCTAGCGGGAAACAATGAGCAGTTCTTC.

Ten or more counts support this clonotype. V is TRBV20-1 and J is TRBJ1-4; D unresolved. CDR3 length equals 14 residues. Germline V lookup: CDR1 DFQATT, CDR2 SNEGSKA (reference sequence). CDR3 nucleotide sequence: TGCAGCGGTCGGGGTGACGCAACTAATGAAAAACTGTTTTTT. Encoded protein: CSGRGDATNEKLFF.

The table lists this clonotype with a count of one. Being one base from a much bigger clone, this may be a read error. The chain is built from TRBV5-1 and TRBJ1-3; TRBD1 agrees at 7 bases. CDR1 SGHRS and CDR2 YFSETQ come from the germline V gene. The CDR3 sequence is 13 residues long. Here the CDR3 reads CASSPGGGSTIYF. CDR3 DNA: TGCGCCAGCAGCCCAGGGGGTGGAAGCACCATATATTTT.

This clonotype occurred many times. The CDR3 loop is CASSLEGVSNSPLHF. CDR3 bases: TGTGCCAGCAGCTTAGAGGGGGTATCGAATTCACCCCTCCACTTT. The V and J genes are TRBV7-2 and TRBJ1-6; D possibly corresponds to TRBD1 (6 bases). Trimming shortened V by 1 base and J by 7 bases, and 11 bases separated the two germline ends. Germline V gene data show CDR1 as SGHTA and CDR2 as FQGNSA. This CDR3 is built from 15 residues.

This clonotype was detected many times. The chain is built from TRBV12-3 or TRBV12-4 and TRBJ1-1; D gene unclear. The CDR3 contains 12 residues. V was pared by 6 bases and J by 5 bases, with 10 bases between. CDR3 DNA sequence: TGTGCCAGCAGCCCAGGAGTAACTGAAGCTTTCTTT. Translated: CASSPGVTEAFF.

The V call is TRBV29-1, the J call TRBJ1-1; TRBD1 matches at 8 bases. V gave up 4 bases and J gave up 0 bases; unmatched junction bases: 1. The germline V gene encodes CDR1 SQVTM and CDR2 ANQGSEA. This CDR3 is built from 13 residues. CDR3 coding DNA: TGCAGCGTTGGACAGGGGCTGAACACTGAAGCTTTCTTT. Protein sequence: CSVGQGLNTEAFF.

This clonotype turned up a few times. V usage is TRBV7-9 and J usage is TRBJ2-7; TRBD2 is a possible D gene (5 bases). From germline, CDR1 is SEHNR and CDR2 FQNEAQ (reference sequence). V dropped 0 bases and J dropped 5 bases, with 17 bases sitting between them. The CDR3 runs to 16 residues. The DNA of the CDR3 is TGTGCCAGCAGCTTAGCGACGGACCGGAGGAGCGACGAGCAGTACTTC. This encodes CASSLATDRRSDEQYF.

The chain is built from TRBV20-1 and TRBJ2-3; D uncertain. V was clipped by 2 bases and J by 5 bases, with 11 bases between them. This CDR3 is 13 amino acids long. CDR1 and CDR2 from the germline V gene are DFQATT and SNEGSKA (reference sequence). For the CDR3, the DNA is TGCAGTGCTAGATTCGGGTCGGGAGATACGCAGTATTTT. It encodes CSARFGSGDTQYF.

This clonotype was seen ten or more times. The CDR3 sequence: CASSFSGRAGETQYF. The CDR3 nucleotides are TGTGCCAGCAGTTTTAGCGGGAGGGCCGGTGAGACCCAGTACTTC. The V gene is TRBV12-3 or TRBV12-4, the J gene TRBJ2-5; the match to TRBD2 covers 11 bases. This CDR3 has 15 amino acids. V shed 3 bases, J shed 5 bases, and the junction held 5 bases outside the gene matches.

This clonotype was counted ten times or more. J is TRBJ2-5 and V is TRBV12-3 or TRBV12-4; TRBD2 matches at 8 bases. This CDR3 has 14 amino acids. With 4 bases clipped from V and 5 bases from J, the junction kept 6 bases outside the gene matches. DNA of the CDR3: TGTGCCAGCAGTTCGACTAGCGTTACGGAGACCCAGTACTTC. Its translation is CASSSTSVTETQYF.

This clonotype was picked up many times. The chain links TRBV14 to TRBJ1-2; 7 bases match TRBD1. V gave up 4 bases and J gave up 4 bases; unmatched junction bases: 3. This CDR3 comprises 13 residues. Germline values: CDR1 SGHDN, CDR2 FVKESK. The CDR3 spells CASSPGTAYGYTF. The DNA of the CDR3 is TGTGCCAGCAGCCCAGGGACAGCCTATGGCTACACCTTC.

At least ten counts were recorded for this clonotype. CDR3 amino acids: CSATSGSVTGELFF. In DNA form, the CDR3 reads TGCAGTGCGACTAGCGGGAGTGTCACCGGGGAGCTGTTTTTT. The V and J genes are TRBV20-1 and TRBJ2-2; 12 bases agree with TRBD2. Looked up from germline, CDR1 is DFQATT and CDR2 is SNEGSKA (reference sequence). With V trimmed by 6 bases and J by 4 bases, 3 bases remained unmatched. The CDR3 is 14 amino acids.

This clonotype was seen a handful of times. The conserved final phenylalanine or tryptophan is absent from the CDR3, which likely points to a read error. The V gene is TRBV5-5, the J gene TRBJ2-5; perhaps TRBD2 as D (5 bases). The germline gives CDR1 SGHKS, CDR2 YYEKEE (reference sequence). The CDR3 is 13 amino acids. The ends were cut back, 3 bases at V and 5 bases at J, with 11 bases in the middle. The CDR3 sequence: CASSSRTGETQYL. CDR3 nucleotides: TGTGCCAGCAGCTCGAGGACGGGGGAGACCCAGTACTTA.